What follows are 13 T cell receptor beta chains derived from one specimen sequenced in a study of regulatory T cells in long-lasting Graves disease. CDR3-region Arm-PCR and iRepertoire HTBI primers produced the TCR beta libraries. A single record per CDR3 protein comes from TCRdb applying MiXCR to the multiplex PCR reads. The profile shows 450,000 or so distinct CDR3 sequences, 20% to 25% of them singletons. Stated time point: persistent/refractory GD, antithyroid drugs over 5 years with positive TRAb. Isolated PBMC RNA provided the starting material for the TCR library. The source material was peripheral blood mononuclear cells (PBMCs), sampled when the disease was refractory, from a patient treated with antithyroid drugs. Receptors were obtained from a female donor with Graves disease.

This clonotype occurred many times. The gene calls are TRBV7-8 and TRBJ2-5, with 8 bases matching TRBD2. Germline V gives CDR1 SGHVS, CDR2 FQNEAQ. After removal of 0 bases from V and 4 bases from J, the junction contained 4 bases not matched to a gene. The CDR3 extends over 15 amino acids. CDR3 sequence (DNA): TGTGCCAGCAGCTTAGCGCCGGGAGGGCCAGAGACCCAGTACTTC. Protein: CASSLAPGGPETQYF. The full variable domain, its missing parts supplied by reference TRBV7-8 and TRBJ2-5, is GAGVSQSPRYKVAKRGQDVALRCDPISGHVSLFWYQQALGQGPEFLTYFQNEAQLDKSGLPSDRFFAERPEGSVSTLKIQRTQQEDSAVYLCASSLAPGGPETQYFGPGTRLLVL.

A word on this clonotype: Possible read error: a much larger clone is one base away. The chain employs TRBV7-8 and TRBJ2-7, with D possibly being TRBD2 (6 bases). CDR3 length: 16 residues. Deletions cut 5 bases from V and 5 bases from J, with 22 bases between. Germline V CDR1 and CDR2: SGHVS, FQNEAQ. The CDR3 is CASSPGPSRRVNEQYF. CDR3 bases: TGTGCCAGCAGCCCCGGGCCTAGCAGGAGGGTAAACGAGCAGTACTTC.

J is TRBJ1-2 and V is TRBV2, with 10 bases matching TRBD1. V was pared by 8 bases and J by 2 bases, with 8 bases of the junction left unmatched. Per the germline V gene, CDR1 is SNHLY and CDR2 is FYNNEI. The CDR3 covers 15 residues. CDR3 sequence (DNA): TGTGCCAGCGGCCCCGGGACAGGGGTAAACTATGGCTACACCTTC. Amino acid sequence: CASGPGTGVNYGYTF.

This clonotype appeared a few times. This chain uses TRBV5-1 with TRBJ1-2; possibly TRBD1 for D (6 bases). V lost 0 bases to trimming and J lost 4 bases, with 13 bases between them. CDR3 length equals 15 residues. Germline CDR1 is SGHRS and CDR2 is YFSETQ. This CDR3 reads CASSLGRGQSYGYTF. Here the CDR3 DNA reads TGCGCCAGCAGCTTGGGACGGGGGCAAAGCTATGGCTACACCTTC.

Note on this clonotype: Relative to the germline gene, one junction end is altered; a read error may explain this. V is TRBV11-2 and J is TRBJ2-2, with 7 bases lining up with TRBD1. The germline CDR1 and CDR2 sequences are SGHAT and FQNNGV. The CDR3 runs 17 residues. CDR3 sequence reads: CASSLRRDRLSTGEMFF. CDR3 nucleotide sequence: TGTGCCAGCAGCTTACGCCGGGACAGACTTAGCACCGGGGAGATGTTTTTT.

V is TRBV28 and J is TRBJ2-3; possibly TRBD2 for D (6 bases). Germline V gene sequence: CDR1 MDHEN, CDR2 SYDVKM. Trimming took off 2 bases at V and 5 bases at J, with 11 bases between the two ends. The CDR3 totals 14 residues. The CDR3 spells CASSLTGTLDTQYF. The CDR3 nucleotides read TGTGCCAGCAGTTTAACCGGGACTCTAGATACGCAGTATTTT.

The chain is built from TRBV5-1 and TRBJ2-2; 12 nucleotides line up with TRBD2. There are 18 residues in the CDR3. Germline V gene sequence: CDR1 SGHRS, CDR2 YFSETQ. Germline trimming cut 5 bases from V and 0 bases from J; bases unmatched to any gene: 8. In nucleotides, the CDR3 is TGCGCCAGCAGAGAGGGGCTAGCGGGAGGGCCGAACACCGGGGAGCTGTTTTTT. Its translation: CASREGLAGGPNTGELFF.

This clonotype showed up just once. This chain connects TRBV29-1 to TRBJ2-1; no clear D. Trimming pared 3 bases from V and 0 bases from J, leaving 15 bases between. Germline V CDR1 and CDR2: SQVTM, ANQGSEA. The CDR3 contains 16 residues. Here the CDR3 reads CSVEGSPGSSYNEQFF. In nucleotides, the CDR3 is TGCAGCGTTGAGGGGTCTCCCGGCAGCTCCTACAATGAGCAGTTCTTC.

V usage is TRBV19 and J usage is TRBJ1-6; a possible D gene is TRBD1 (5 bases). Germline assignment: CDR1 LNHDA and CDR2 SQIVND (reference sequence). The CDR3 contains 14 residues. With 2 bases removed from V and 6 bases from J, the gap between germline ends came to 8 bases. The CDR3 is CASSILGANSPLHF. The CDR3 DNA reads as TGTGCCAGTAGTATACTCGGGGCTAATTCACCCCTCCACTTT.

This clonotype was detected once. This likely traces to a read error, being one base from a far larger clone. The chain recombines TRBV7-3 with TRBJ1-1; the D gene is possibly TRBD1 (6 bases). V lost 8 bases and J 3 bases, leaving 13 bases between the germline ends. From germline, CDR1 is SGHTA and CDR2 FQGTGA. This CDR3 has 13 amino acids. CDR3 coding DNA: TGTGCCAGCGGCAACCAGGGGTACACTGAAGCTTTCTTT. Translating it yields CASGNQGYTEAFF.

This clonotype showed up just a few times. The chain links TRBV11-2 to TRBJ2-7, with TRBD2 matching over 10 bases. Germline V lookup: CDR1 SGHAT, CDR2 FQNNGV. The J segment lost 2 bases and the V segment lost 3 bases, leaving 7 bases of the junction unmatched. The CDR3 length is 16 residues. This CDR3 is CASSFASGSRTYEQYF. The CDR3 DNA follows: TGTGCCAGCAGCTTCGCTAGCGGGAGTCGAACCTACGAGCAGTACTTC.

This clonotype has at least ten counts. The V call is TRBV6-1, the J call TRBJ1-5, with D hard to call. V dropped 5 bases and J dropped 3 bases, with 14 bases sitting between them. This CDR3 is built from 15 residues. Germline V gives CDR1 MNHNS, CDR2 SASEGT. The CDR3 DNA follows: TGTGCCAGCAGTCCTCAAGGTGTAGACAATCAGCCCCAGCATTTT. As protein: CASSPQGVDNQPQHF.

As regards this clonotype: Just one base apart from a much larger clone, this may be a read error. This rearrangement joins TRBV10-3 to TRBJ1-6; D is ambiguous. V was shortened by 0 bases and J by 11 bases, with 11 bases between the two germline ends. This CDR3 has 14 residues. The germline V gene has CDR1 ENHRY and CDR2 SYGVKD. The CDR3, as DNA: TGTGCCATCAGTGAGTCCCACCTACGTCCACCCCTCCACTTT. Translating gives CAISESHLRPPLHF.